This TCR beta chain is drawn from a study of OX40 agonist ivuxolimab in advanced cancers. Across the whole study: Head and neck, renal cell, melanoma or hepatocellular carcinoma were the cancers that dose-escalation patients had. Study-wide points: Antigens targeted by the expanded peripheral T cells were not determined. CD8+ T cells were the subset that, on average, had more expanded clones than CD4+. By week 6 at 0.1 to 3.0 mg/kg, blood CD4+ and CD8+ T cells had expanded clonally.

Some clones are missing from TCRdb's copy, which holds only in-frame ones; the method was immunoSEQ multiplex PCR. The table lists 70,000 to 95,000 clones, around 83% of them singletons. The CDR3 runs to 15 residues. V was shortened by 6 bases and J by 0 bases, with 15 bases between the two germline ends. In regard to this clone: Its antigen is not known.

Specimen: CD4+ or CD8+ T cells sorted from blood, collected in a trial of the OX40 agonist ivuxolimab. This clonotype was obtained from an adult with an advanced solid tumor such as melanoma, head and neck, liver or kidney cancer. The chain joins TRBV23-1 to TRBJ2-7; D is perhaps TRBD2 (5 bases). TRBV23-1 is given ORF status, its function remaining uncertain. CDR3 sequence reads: CASSPRGHDSYEQYF. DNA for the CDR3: TGCGCCAGCAGCCCCCGCGGGCACGACTCCTACGAGCAGTACTTC.